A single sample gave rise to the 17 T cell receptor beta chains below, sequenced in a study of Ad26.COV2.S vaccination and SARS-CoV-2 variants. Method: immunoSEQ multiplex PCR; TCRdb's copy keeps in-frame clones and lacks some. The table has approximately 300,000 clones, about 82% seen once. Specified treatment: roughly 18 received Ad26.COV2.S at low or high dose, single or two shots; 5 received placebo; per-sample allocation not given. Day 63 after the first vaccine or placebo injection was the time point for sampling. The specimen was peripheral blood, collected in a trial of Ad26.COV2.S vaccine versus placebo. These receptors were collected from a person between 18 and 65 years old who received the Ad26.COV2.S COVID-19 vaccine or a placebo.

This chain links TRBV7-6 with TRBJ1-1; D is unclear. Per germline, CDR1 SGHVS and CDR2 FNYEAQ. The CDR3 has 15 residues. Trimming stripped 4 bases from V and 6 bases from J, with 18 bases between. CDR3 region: CASSSFGVGKAEAFF. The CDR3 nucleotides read TGTGCCAGCAGCTCCTTTGGGGTAGGGAAAGCTGAAGCTTTCTTT.

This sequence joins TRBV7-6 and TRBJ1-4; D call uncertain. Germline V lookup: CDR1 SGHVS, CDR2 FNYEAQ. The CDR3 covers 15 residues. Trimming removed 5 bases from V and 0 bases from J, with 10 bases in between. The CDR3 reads CASSPAVATNEKLFF. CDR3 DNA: TGTGCCAGCAGCCCGGCAGTCGCAACTAATGAAAAACTGTTTTTT.

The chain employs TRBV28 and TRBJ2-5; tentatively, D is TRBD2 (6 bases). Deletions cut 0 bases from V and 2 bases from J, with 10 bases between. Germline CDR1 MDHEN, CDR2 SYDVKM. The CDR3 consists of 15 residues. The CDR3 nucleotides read TGTGCCAGCAGTTTATGGGGGGGACCGCAAGAGACCCAGTACTTC. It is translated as CASSLWGGPQETQYF. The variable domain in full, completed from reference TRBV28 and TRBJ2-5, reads DVKVTQSSRYLVKRTGEKVFLECVQDMDHENMFWYRQDPGLGLRLIYFSYDVKMKEKGDIPEGYSVSREKKERFSLILESASTNQTSMYLCASSLWGGPQETQYFGPGTRLLVL.

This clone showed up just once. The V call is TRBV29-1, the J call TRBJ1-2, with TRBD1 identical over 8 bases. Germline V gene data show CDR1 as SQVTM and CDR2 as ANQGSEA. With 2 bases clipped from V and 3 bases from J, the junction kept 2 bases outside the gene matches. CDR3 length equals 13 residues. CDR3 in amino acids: CSVEQGADYGYTF. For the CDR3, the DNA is TGCAGCGTTGAACAGGGGGCCGACTATGGCTACACCTTC.

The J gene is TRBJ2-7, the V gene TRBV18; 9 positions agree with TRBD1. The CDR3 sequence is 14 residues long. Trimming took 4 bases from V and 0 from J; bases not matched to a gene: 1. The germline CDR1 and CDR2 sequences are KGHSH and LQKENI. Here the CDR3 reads CASSQTGGSYEQYF. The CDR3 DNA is TGTGCCAGCTCACAGACAGGGGGCTCCTACGAGCAGTACTTC.

The chain's CDR3 is CAISESSGGGRTGELFF. CDR3 sequence (DNA): TGTGCCATCAGTGAGTCGAGCGGAGGGGGTCGTACCGGGGAGCTGTTTTTT. The chain has TRBV10-3 and TRBJ2-2; D is possibly TRBD1 or TRBD2 (6 bases each). CDR3 length: 17 residues. Trimming removed 0 bases from V and 5 bases from J, with 16 bases in between. Germline V gene lookup returns CDR1 ENHRY and CDR2 SYGVKD.

This CDR3 is CAISESGTEAFF. The CDR3 DNA reads as TGTGCCATCAGTGAGTCAGGAACTGAAGCTTTCTTT. The V and J genes are TRBV10-3 and TRBJ1-1; no clear D. CDR1 and CDR2 (germline): ENHRY, SYGVKD. This CDR3 contains 12 residues. The ends were cut back, 0 bases at V and 5 bases at J, with 4 bases in the middle.

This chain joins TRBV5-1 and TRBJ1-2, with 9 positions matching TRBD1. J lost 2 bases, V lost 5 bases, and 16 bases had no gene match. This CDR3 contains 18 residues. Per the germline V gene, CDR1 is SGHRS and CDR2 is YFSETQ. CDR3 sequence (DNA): TGCGCCAGCAGTTTGAGGGGACAGGGTATTACGGGGAACTATGGCTACACCTTC. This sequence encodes CASSLRGQGITGNYGYTF.

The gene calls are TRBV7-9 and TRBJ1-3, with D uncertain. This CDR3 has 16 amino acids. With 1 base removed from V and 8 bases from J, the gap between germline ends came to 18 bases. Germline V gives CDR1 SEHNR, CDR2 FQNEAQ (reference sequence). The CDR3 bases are TGTGCCAGCAGCTTAGTGTCTGGACGGCAGGCAGACACCATATATTTT. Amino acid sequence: CASSLVSGRQADTIYF.

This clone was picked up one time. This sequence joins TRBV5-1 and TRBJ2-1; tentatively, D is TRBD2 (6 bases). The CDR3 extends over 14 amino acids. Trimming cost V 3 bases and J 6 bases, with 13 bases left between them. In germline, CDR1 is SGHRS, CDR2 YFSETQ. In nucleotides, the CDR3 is TGCGCCAGCAGCTCGGGTGGGGGGTCCAATGAGCAGTTCTTC. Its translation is CASSSGGGSNEQFF.

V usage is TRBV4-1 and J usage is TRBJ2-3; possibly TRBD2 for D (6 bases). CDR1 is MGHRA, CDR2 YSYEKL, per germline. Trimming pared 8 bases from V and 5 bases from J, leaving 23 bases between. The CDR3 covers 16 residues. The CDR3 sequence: CASGFGFPGEVDTQYF. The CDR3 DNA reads TGCGCCAGCGGGTTCGGGTTCCCGGGGGAAGTAGATACGCAGTATTTT.

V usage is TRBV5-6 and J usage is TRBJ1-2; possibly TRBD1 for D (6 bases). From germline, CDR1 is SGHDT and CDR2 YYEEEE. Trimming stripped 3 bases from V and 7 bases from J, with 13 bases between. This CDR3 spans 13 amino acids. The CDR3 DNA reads TGTGCCAGCAGCTCCCAGGGGCAGGGTGGCTACACCTTC. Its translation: CASSSQGQGGYTF.

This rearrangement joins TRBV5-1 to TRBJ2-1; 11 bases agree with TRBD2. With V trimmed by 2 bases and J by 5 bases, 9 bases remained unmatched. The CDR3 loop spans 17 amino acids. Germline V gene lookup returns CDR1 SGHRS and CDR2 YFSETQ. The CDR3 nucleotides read TGCGCCAGCAGCTTAGGGGAAGCTAGCGGGGGGAACAATGAGCAGTTCTTC. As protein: CASSLGEASGGNNEQFF.

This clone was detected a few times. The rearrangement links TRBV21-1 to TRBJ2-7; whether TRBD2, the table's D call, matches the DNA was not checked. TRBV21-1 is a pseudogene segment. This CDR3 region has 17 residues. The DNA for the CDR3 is TGTGCCAGCAGCCCTTGGGGAACTAGCGGGGGTCTATACGAGCAGTACTTC. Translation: CASSPWGTSGGLYEQYF.

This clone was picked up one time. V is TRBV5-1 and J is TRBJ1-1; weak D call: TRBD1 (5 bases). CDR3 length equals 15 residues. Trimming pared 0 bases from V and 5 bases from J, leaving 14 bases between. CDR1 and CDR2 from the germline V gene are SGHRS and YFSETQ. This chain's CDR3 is CASSLGTPRETEAFF. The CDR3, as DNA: TGCGCCAGCAGCTTGGGGACACCAAGAGAGACTGAAGCTTTCTTT. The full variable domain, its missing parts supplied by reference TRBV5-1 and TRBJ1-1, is KAGVTQTPRYLIKTRGQQVTLSCSPISGHRSVSWYQQTPGQGLQFLFEYFSETQRNKGNFPGRFSGRQFSNSRSEMNVSTLELGDSALYLCASSLGTPRETEAFFGQGTRLTVV.

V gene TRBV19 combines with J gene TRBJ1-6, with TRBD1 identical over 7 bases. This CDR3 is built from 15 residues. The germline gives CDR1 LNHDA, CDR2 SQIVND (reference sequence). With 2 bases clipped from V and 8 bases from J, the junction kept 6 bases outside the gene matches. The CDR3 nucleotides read TGTGCCAGTAGTATACTGGACAGGCTGTATTCACCCCTCCACTTT. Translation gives CASSILDRLYSPLHF. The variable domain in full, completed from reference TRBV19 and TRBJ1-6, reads DGGITQSPKYLFRKEGQNVTLSCEQNLNHDAMYWYRQDPGQGLRLIYYSQIVNDFQKGDIAEGYSVSREKKESFPLTVTSAQKNPTAFYLCASSILDRLYSPLHFGNGTRLTVT.

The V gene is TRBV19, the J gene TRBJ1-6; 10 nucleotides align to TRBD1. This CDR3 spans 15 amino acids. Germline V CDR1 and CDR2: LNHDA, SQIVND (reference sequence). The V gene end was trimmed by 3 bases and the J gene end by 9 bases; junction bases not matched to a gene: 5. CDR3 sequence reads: CASSIRQGAGSPLHF. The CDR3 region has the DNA TGTGCCAGTAGTATCAGACAGGGGGCGGGTTCACCCCTCCACTTT.